The 4 T cell receptor beta chains given below trace back to one sample, sequenced in a study of CD8 T cells in Susac syndrome (dated by TCRdb to between 2018 and 2021). Libraries were constructed by the immunoSEQ multiplex PCR assay. RNA was extracted using the RNeasy kit, and about 0.5 to 1 microgram was reverse transcribed with random hexamers. In-frame beta chains were kept once TCRdb had trimmed the public reads at Q25 with fastp and called clones with MiXCR. CDR3 protein sequences are deduplicated, and each keeps its most common genes and DNA. The sample table holds approximately 190,000 distinct CDR3 sequences, of which around 93% were seen once. The ten largest clonotypes hold around 0.16% of the sample. The material sequenced was CD8+ T cells from PBMCs. These receptors were taken from a human donor with Susac syndrome.

The CDR3 is CAISESTRGRSMNTEAFF. The CDR3 DNA reads TGTGCCATCAGTGAGTCGACTCGAGGCAGGAGCATGAACACTGAAGCTTTCTTT. The chain uses TRBV10-3 and TRBJ1-1; the D is unclear. V was clipped by 0 bases and J by 0 bases, with 17 bases between them. The CDR3 spans 18 residues. Germline CDR1 ENHRY, CDR2 SYGVKD.

J is TRBJ1-2 and V is TRBV29-1; 7 nucleotides agree with TRBD1. From germline, CDR1 is SQVTM and CDR2 ANQGSEA. This CDR3 comprises 14 residues. Trimming cost V 6 bases and J 1 base; bases outside gene matches: 8. The DNA of the CDR3 is TGCAGCGTCTTGGGGGGACAGCTTAACTATGGCTACACCTTC. Translation gives CSVLGGQLNYGYTF.

The gene calls are TRBV9 and TRBJ2-1, with 8 nucleotides matching TRBD2. J was trimmed by 7 bases and V by 7 bases; bases with no gene match: 13. This CDR3 is built from 15 residues. Germline V gives CDR1 SGDLS, CDR2 YYNGEE. The CDR3, as DNA: TGTGCCAGCTCCGCGTTCGGCGGGGGGATAAATGAGCAGTTCTTC. Its translation is CASSAFGGGINEQFF.

The rearrangement joins TRBV27 to TRBJ2-3; TRBD2 agrees at 9 bases. This CDR3 has 14 amino acids. The germline V gene encodes CDR1 MNHEY and CDR2 SMNVEV (reference sequence). Trimming took 3 bases from V and 6 from J; bases not matched to a gene: 4. CDR3 sequence (DNA): TGTGCCAGCAGTTTGGGTAGCGGGAGTGATACGCAGTATTTT. Translation: CASSLGSGSDTQYF.